Listed below are T cell receptor beta chains from one sample, sequenced in a study of shared clonotypes between healthy human individuals. This table comes from immunoSEQ multiplex PCR, and its TCRdb copy is limited to in-frame clones, with some not included. The table lists under 550,000 clones, 90% to 96% of them singletons, with approximately 0.06% in the top ten. Specimen: naive CD4+ T cells sorted from blood. Receptor source: a woman aged 25 to 39 in good health. CDR3s include the opening cysteine and the closing phenylalanine or tryptophan. Each record gives: CDR3 length, clone size, V gene, D gene, J gene, CDR3 protein, CDR3 DNA. The D gene is left open where the match is weak. Clone size appears in some rows only: once, few, many, or a class for an expanded clone.

length: 13; size: NA; V: TRBV5-1; D: NA; J: TRBJ2-1; CDR3: CASSFLARNEQFF; DNA: TGCGCCAGCAGCTTTTTAGCCAGGAATGAGCAGTTCTTC
length: 14; size: NA; V: TRBV2; D: NA; J: TRBJ2-7; CDR3: CASRVVSRPYEQYF; DNA: TGTGCCAGCAGGGTGGTTAGCCGGCCCTACGAGCAGTACTTC
length: 16; size: NA; V: TRBV4-1; D: NA; J: TRBJ1-5; CDR3: CASSTGSGSGNQPQHF; DNA: TGCGCCAGCAGCACGGGGAGCGGGTCGGGCAATCAGCCCCAGCATTTT
length: 14; size: NA; V: TRBV10-1; D: NA; J: TRBJ2-7; CDR3: CASSESVRAYEQYF; DNA: TGCGCCAGCAGTGAGTCGGTCCGGGCCTACGAGCAGTACTTC
length: 14; size: NA; V: TRBV7-9; D: NA; J: TRBJ2-7; CDR3: CASSLAGLDYEQYF; DNA: TGTGCCAGCAGCTTAGCGGGACTGGACTACGAGCAGTACTTC
length: 15; size: NA; V: TRBV18; D: TRBD2; J: TRBJ2-7; CDR3: CASSPAAGGPREQYF; DNA: TGTGCCAGCTCACCAGCAGCGGGAGGGCCTAGGGAGCAGTACTTC
length: 14; size: NA; V: TRBV6-5; D: NA; J: TRBJ2-7; CDR3: CASSYQGKDYEQYF; DNA: TGTGCCAGCAGTTACCAGGGTAAGGACTACGAGCAGTACTTC
length: 16; size: NA; V: TRBV2; D: NA; J: TRBJ1-2; CDR3: CASSERGDEANYGYTF; DNA: TGTGCCAGCAGTGAAAGGGGGGATGAAGCTAACTATGGCTACACCTTC
length: 14; size: once; V: TRBV18; D: TRBD1; J: TRBJ2-7; CDR3: CASSPGDRGYEQYF; DNA: TGTGCCAGCTCACCGGGGGACAGGGGCTACGAGCAGTACTTC
length: 14; size: NA; V: TRBV5-1; D: NA; J: TRBJ2-3; CDR3: CASSFAELTDTQYF; DNA: TGCGCCAGCAGCTTCGCGGAACTCACAGATACGCAGTATTTT
length: 15; size: NA; V: TRBV11-2; D: TRBD2; J: TRBJ2-7; CDR3: CASSFLAGPKYEQYF; DNA: TGTGCCAGCAGCTTCCTAGCGGGGCCGAAGTACGAGCAGTACTTC
length: 14; size: NA; V: TRBV6-1; D: NA; J: TRBJ2-5; CDR3: CASTKHQSQETQYF; DNA: TGTGCCAGCACGAAGCACCAGTCGCAAGAGACCCAGTACTTC
length: 15; size: NA; V: TRBV7-9; D: NA; J: TRBJ2-7; CDR3: CASWSPALSSYEQYF; DNA: TGTGCCAGCTGGAGCCCGGCCCTAAGCTCCTACGAGCAGTACTTC
length: 14; size: NA; V: TRBV11-2; D: NA; J: TRBJ2-7; CDR3: CASSLGGRSLEQYF; DNA: TGTGCCAGCAGCTTAGGAGGACGGTCGCTCGAGCAGTACTTC
length: 15; size: NA; V: TRBV5-1; D: TRBD1; J: TRBJ1-2; CDR3: CASSFGGQNNYGYTF; DNA: TGCGCCAGCAGCTTCGGGGGACAGAACAACTATGGCTACACCTTC
length: 16; size: NA; V: TRBV18; D: NA; J: TRBJ2-1; CDR3: CASSPPPLATYNEQFF; DNA: TGTGCCAGCTCACCACCTCCGCTAGCAACCTACAATGAGCAGTTCTTC
length: 18; size: few; V: TRBV7-9; D: TRBD1; J: TRBJ1-4; CDR3: CASSLRDRGLISREKLFF; DNA: TGTGCCAGCAGCTTACGGGACAGGGGGCTGATTTCGAGGGAAAAACTGTTTTTT
length: 15; size: NA; V: TRBV27; D: TRBD2; J: TRBJ2-7; CDR3: CASTLGGGGAYEQYF; DNA: TGTGCCAGTACTTTAGGGGGCGGGGGGGCCTACGAGCAGTACTTC
length: 14; size: NA; V: TRBV27; D: NA; J: TRBJ1-2; CDR3: CASSFPGPAGGYTF; DNA: TGTGCCAGCAGTTTCCCGGGGCCCGCAGGTGGCTACACCTTC
length: 13; size: NA; V: TRBV27; D: NA; J: TRBJ1-3; CDR3: CASSRDRGNTIYF; DNA: TGTGCCAGCAGTCGGGACCGAGGAAACACCATATATTTT
length: 14; size: NA; V: TRBV7-9; D: NA; J: TRBJ2-7; CDR3: CASRGQVPSYEQYF; DNA: TGTGCCAGCCGGGGTCAAGTACCTTCCTACGAGCAGTACTTC
length: 15; size: NA; V: TRBV5-1; D: TRBD2; J: TRBJ2-5; CDR3: CASSLRRGGVETQYF; DNA: TGCGCCAGCAGCTTGCGGCGGGGGGGGGTAGAGACCCAGTACTTC
length: 13; size: NA; V: TRBV9; D: TRBD2; J: TRBJ2-7; CDR3: CASSVGTSGRRYF; DNA: TGTGCCAGCAGCGTAGGGACTAGCGGAAGAAGGTACTTC
length: 15; size: NA; V: TRBV5-4; D: NA; J: TRBJ1-2; CDR3: CASSLLGTGNYGYTF; DNA: TGTGCCAGCAGCTTACTGGGGACGGGGAACTATGGCTACACCTTC
length: 16; size: NA; V: TRBV7-2; D: TRBD1; J: TRBJ2-3; CDR3: CASSPYDRVIADTQYF; DNA: TGTGCCAGCAGCCCCTATGACAGGGTAATTGCAGATACGCAGTATTTT
length: 13; size: NA; V: TRBV5-1; D: NA; J: TRBJ2-7; CDR3: CASRASDLREQYF; DNA: TGCGCCAGCAGGGCCAGCGACTTACGGGAGCAGTACTTC
length: 14; size: NA; V: TRBV7-8; D: NA; J: TRBJ2-3; CDR3: CASSKRRGFDTQYF; DNA: TGTGCCAGCAGCAAAAGACGTGGGTTTGATACGCAGTATTTT
length: 17; size: NA; V: TRBV7-2; D: TRBD1; J: TRBJ2-4; CDR3: CASSLTYRGRGENIQYF; DNA: TGTGCCAGCAGTCTAACCTACAGGGGGCGGGGTGAAAACATTCAGTACTTC
length: 15; size: NA; V: TRBV28; D: NA; J: TRBJ2-3; CDR3: CASSWELELTDTQYF; DNA: TGTGCCAGCAGTTGGGAGCTGGAACTCACAGATACGCAGTATTTT
length: 14; size: once; V: TRBV28; D: NA; J: TRBJ2-7; CDR3: CASSSGQPSYEQYF; DNA: TGTGCCAGCAGCTCCGGACAACCCTCCTACGAGCAGTACTTC
length: 14; size: NA; V: TRBV10-3; D: NA; J: TRBJ2-7; CDR3: CAISPLTRLDEQYF; DNA: TGTGCCATCAGTCCACTCACCCGGTTGGACGAGCAGTACTTC
length: 14; size: NA; V: TRBV5-1; D: TRBD1; J: TRBJ2-3; CDR3: CASTRTGEVDTQYF; DNA: TGCGCCAGCACCCGGACAGGGGAGGTAGATACGCAGTATTTT
length: 13; size: NA; V: TRBV28; D: NA; J: TRBJ2-3; CDR3: CASSSGSTDTQYF; DNA: TGTGCCAGCAGTAGCGGAAGCACAGATACGCAGTATTTT
length: 13; size: NA; V: TRBV2; D: NA; J: TRBJ2-3; CDR3: CASSRSLTDTQYF; DNA: TGTGCCAGCAGCCGAAGCCTCACAGATACGCAGTATTTT
length: 15; size: NA; V: TRBV6-1; D: NA; J: TRBJ2-7; CDR3: CASSEAQRTLYEQYF; DNA: TGTGCCAGCAGTGAAGCGCAAAGGACCCTGTACGAGCAGTACTTC
length: 15; size: NA; V: TRBV28; D: TRBD1; J: TRBJ2-7; CDR3: CASTFGQGTPYEQYF; DNA: TGTGCCAGCACCTTTGGACAGGGGACCCCCTACGAGCAGTACTTC
length: 18; size: NA; V: TRBV28; D: NA; J: TRBJ1-5; CDR3: CASSPINFSRAVHQPQHF; DNA: TGTGCCAGCAGCCCGATAAATTTCAGCCGAGCCGTACACCAGCCCCAGCATTTT
length: 15; size: NA; V: TRBV6-6; D: TRBD2; J: TRBJ2-7; CDR3: CASSPGTSGVYEQYF; DNA: TGTGCCAGCAGCCCCGGGACTAGCGGGGTCTACGAGCAGTACTTC
length: 13; size: NA; V: TRBV2; D: TRBD1; J: TRBJ1-2; CDR3: CASSEMRQGADTF; DNA: TGTGCCAGCAGTGAAATGAGACAGGGGGCTGACACCTTC
length: 14; size: NA; V: TRBV2; D: NA; J: TRBJ2-7; CDR3: CASSEDMSSYEQYF; DNA: TGTGCCAGCAGTGAGGACATGAGCTCCTACGAGCAGTACTTC
length: 15; size: once; V: TRBV10-3; D: NA; J: TRBJ2-3; CDR3: CAIMHGKFGTDTQYF; DNA: TGTGCCATCATGCATGGAAAGTTCGGCACAGATACGCAGTATTTT
length: 14; size: NA; V: TRBV27; D: TRBD2; J: TRBJ2-1; CDR3: CASSTSGTYNEQFF; DNA: TGTGCCAGCAGTACTAGCGGGACCTACAATGAGCAGTTCTTC
length: 17; size: NA; V: TRBV18; D: TRBD2; J: TRBJ2-5; CDR3: CASSPLEGREGRKTQYF; DNA: TGTGCCAGCTCACCACTAGAAGGGCGGGAGGGCCGCAAGACCCAGTACTTC
length: 14; size: NA; V: TRBV5-4; D: TRBD2; J: TRBJ2-7; CDR3: CASSLYQRDGEQYF; DNA: TGTGCCAGCAGCTTGTATCAGCGGGACGGCGAGCAGTACTTC
length: 19; size: NA; V: TRBV6-4; D: TRBD2; J: TRBJ2-3; CDR3: CARSGGRRTSGRAPDTQYF; DNA: TGTGCCAGGTCGGGGGGCCGACGAACTAGCGGGAGGGCCCCAGATACGCAGTATTTT